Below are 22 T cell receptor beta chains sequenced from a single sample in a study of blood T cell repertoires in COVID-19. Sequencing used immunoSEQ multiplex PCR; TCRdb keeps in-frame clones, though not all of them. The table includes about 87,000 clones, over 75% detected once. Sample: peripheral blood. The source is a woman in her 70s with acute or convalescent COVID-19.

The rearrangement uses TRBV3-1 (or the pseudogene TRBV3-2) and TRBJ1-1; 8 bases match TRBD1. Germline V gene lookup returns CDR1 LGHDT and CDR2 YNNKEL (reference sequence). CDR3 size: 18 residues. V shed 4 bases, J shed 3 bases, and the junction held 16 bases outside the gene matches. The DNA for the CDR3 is TGTGCCAGCAGCCCATTAATAGGGACAGGACTAAAGGACACTGAAGCTTTCTTT. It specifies CASSPLIGTGLKDTEAFF.

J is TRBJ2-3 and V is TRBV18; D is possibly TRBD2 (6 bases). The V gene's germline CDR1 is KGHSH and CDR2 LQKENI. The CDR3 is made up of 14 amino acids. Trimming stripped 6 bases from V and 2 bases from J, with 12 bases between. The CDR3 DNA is TGTGCCAGCTCTAGTCTAGCGTACACAGATACGCAGTATTTT. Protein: CASSSLAYTDTQYF. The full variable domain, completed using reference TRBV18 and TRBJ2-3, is NAGVMQNPRHLVRRRGQEARLRCSPMKGHSHVYWYRQLPEEGLKFMVYLQKENIIDESGMPKERFSAEFPKEGPSILRIQQVVRGDSAAYFCASSSLAYTDTQYFGPGTRLTVL.

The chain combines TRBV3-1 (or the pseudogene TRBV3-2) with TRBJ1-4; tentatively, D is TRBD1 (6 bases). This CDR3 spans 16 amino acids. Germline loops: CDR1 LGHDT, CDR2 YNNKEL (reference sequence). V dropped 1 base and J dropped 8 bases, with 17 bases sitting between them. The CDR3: CASSQVGGQGGEKLFF. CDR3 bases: TGTGCCAGCAGCCAAGTGGGGGGGCAGGGTGGCGAAAAACTGTTTTTT.

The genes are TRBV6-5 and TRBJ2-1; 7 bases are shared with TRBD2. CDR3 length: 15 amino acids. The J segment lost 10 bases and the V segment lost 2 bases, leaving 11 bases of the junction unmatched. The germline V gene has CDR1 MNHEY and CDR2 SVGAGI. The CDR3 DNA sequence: TGTGCCAGCAGTTACGGTTCCGGGGGGATAATGGAGCAGTTCTTC. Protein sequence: CASSYGSGGIMEQFF.

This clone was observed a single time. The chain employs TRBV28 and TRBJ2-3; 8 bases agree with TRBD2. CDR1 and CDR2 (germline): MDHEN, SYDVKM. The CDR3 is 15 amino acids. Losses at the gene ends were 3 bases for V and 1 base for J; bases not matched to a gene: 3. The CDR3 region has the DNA TGTGCCAGCAGTTTCGGGGGGGCGGGCACAGATACGCAGTATTTT. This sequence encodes CASSFGGAGTDTQYF. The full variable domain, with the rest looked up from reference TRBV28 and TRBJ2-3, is DVKVTQSSRYLVKRTGEKVFLECVQDMDHENMFWYRQDPGLGLRLIYFSYDVKMKEKGDIPEGYSVSREKKERFSLILESASTNQTSMYLCASSFGGAGTDTQYFGPGTRLTVL.

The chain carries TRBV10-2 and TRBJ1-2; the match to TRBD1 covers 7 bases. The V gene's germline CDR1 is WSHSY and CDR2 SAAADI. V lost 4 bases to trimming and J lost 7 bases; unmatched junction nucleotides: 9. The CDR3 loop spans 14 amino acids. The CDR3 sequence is CASSGGGFLGGYTF. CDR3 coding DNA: TGCGCCAGCAGTGGAGGGGGCTTTCTCGGTGGCTACACCTTC.

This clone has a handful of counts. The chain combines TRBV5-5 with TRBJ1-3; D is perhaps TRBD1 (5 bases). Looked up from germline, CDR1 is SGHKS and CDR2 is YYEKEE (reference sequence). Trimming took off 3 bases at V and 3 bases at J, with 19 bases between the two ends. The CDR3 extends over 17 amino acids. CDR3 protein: CASSWGGRAQLGNTIYF. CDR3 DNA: TGTGCCAGCAGCTGGGGCGGTCGTGCGCAGCTTGGAAACACCATATATTTT. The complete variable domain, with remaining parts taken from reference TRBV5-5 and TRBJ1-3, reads DAGVTQSPTHLIKTRGQQVTLRCSPISGHKSVSWYQQVLGQGPQFIFQYYEKEERGRGNFPDRFSARQFPNYSSELNVNALLLGDSALYLCASSWGGRAQLGNTIYFGEGSWLTVV.

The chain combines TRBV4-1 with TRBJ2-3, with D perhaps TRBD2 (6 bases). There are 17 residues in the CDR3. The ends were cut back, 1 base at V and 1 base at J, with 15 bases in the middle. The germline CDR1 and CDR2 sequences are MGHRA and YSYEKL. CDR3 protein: CASSQARRGLGTDTQYF. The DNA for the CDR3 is TGCGCCAGCAGCCAAGCCCGGCGGGGATTGGGCACAGATACGCAGTATTTT.

CDR3 loop: CASYSGAYNEQFF. The DNA for the CDR3 is TGTGCTTCATATAGCGGGGCCTACAATGAGCAGTTCTTC. The V call is TRBV28, the J call TRBJ2-1; 8 bases are a match to TRBD2. Germline CDR1 and CDR2: MDHEN and SYDVKM. The CDR3 is 13 residues long.

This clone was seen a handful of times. The CDR3 DNA reads TGTGCCAGCAGTTTTTTCCAGGGCTCACCCCTCCACTTT. This translates into CASSFFQGSPLHF. The chain couples TRBV6-6 to TRBJ1-6; D possibly corresponds to TRBD1 (5 bases). Per the germline V gene, CDR1 is MNHNY and CDR2 is SVGAGI (reference sequence). The CDR3 covers 13 residues. V was shortened by 4 bases and J by 10 bases, with 11 bases between the two germline ends.

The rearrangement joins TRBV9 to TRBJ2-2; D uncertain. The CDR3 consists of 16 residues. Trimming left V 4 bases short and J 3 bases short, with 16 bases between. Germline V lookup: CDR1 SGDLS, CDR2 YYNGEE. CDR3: CASSPQPGVDTGELFF. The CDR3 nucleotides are TGTGCCAGCAGCCCACAACCGGGTGTGGACACCGGGGAGCTGTTTTTT.

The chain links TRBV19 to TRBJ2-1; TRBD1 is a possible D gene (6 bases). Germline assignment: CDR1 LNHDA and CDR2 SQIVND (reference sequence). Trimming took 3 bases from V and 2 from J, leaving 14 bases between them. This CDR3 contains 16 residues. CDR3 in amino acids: CASSILPGQTYNEQFF. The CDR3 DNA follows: TGTGCCAGTAGTATCCTCCCCGGACAGACCTACAATGAGCAGTTCTTC.

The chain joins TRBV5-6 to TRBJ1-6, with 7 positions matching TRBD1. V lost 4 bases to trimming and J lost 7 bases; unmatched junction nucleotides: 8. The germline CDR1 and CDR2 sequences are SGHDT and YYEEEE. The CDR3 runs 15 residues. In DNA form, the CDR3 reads TGTGCCAGCAGCAACCGGGACAGAAAGAATTCACCCCTCCACTTT. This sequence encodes CASSNRDRKNSPLHF. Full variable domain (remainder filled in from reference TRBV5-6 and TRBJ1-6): DAGVTQSPTHLIKTRGQQVTLRCSPKSGHDTVSWYQQALGQGPQFIFQYYEEEERQRGNFPDRFSGHQFPNYSSELNVNALLLGDSALYLCASSNRDRKNSPLHFGNGTRLTVT.

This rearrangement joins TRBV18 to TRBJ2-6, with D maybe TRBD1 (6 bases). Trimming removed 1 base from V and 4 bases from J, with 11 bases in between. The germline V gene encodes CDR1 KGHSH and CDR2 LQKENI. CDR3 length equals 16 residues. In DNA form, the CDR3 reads TGTGCCAGCTCACCACGGCAGGGGACCGGGGCCAACGTCCTGACTTTC. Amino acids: CASSPRQGTGANVLTF.

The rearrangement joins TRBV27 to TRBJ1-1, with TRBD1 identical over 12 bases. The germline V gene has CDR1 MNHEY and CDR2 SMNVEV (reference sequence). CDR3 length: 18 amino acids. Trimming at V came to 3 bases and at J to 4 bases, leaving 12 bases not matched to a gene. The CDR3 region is CASSLTPGQGADSTEAFF. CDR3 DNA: TGTGCCAGCAGTTTGACACCGGGACAGGGGGCGGATAGCACTGAAGCTTTCTTT.

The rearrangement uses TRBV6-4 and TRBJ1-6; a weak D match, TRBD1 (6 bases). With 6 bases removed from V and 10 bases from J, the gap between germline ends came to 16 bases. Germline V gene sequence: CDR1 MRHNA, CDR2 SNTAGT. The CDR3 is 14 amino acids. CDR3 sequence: CASRPEQGPSPLHF. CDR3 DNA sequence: TGTGCCAGCAGGCCCGAGCAGGGGCCCTCACCCCTCCACTTT.

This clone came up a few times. The CDR3 sequence is CASRPGLENQPQHF. DNA of the CDR3: TGCGCCAGCAGGCCGGGACTGGAGAATCAGCCCCAGCATTTT. The chain is built from TRBV5-1 and TRBJ1-5; possibly TRBD1 for D (5 bases). CDR1 and CDR2 from the germline V gene are SGHRS and YFSETQ. Trimming stripped 5 bases from V and 4 bases from J, with 13 bases between. CDR3 length: 14 residues.

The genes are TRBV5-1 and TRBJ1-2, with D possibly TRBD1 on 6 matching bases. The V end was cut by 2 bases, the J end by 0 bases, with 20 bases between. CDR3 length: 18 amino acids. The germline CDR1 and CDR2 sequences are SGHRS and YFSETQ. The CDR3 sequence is CASSLSTAGAASNYGYTF. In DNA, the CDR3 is TGCGCCAGCAGCTTATCAACGGCAGGGGCCGCTTCTAACTATGGCTACACCTTC. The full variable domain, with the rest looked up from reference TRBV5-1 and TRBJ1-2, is KAGVTQTPRYLIKTRGQQVTLSCSPISGHRSVSWYQQTPGQGLQFLFEYFSETQRNKGNFPGRFSGRQFSNSRSEMNVSTLELGDSALYLCASSLSTAGAASNYGYTFGSGTRLTVV.

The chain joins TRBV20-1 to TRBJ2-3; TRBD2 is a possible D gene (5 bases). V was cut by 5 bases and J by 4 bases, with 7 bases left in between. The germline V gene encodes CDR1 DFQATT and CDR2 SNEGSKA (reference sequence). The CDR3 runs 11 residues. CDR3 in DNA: TGCAGTGCTCCGCGGGCAGATACGCAGTATTTT. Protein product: CSAPRADTQYF.

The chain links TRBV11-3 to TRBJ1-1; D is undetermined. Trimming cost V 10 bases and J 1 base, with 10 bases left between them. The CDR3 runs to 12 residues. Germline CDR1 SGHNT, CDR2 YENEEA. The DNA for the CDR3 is TGTGCCACCGAGAACCAGAACACTGAAGCTTTCTTT. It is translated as CATENQNTEAFF.

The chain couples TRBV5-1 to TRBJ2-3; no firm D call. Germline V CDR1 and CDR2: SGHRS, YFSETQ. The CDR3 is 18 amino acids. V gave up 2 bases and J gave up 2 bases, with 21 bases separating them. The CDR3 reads CASSLPRTGTSATDTQYF. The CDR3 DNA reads TGCGCCAGCAGCTTACCTAGAACGGGTACGAGCGCCACAGATACGCAGTATTTT.

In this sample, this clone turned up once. In DNA form, the CDR3 reads TGTGCCAGTAGTGTGGGACTGGGACAGGCCGTCCACTTT. Encoded protein: CASSVGLGQAVHF. This chain links TRBV19 with TRBJ1-6, with TRBD1 identical over 8 bases. Germline V gene data show CDR1 as LNHDA and CDR2 as SQIVND (reference sequence). Trimming removed 5 bases from V and 17 bases from J; junction bases left unmatched: 11. The CDR3 runs 13 residues.